A selection of T cell receptor beta chains follows, all from one sample in a study of spatial heterogeneity in lung cancer. TCRdb itself ran the 5' RACE reads through MiXCR, one entry per CDR3 protein. The data contain 4,900 or so distinct CDR3 sequences, over 15% of them seen just once; the ten biggest clones take up roughly 6%. Sequences were derived from PBMCs, sampled at surgery. The receptors derive from a male donor with early-stage non-small cell lung cancer. CDR3s include the opening cysteine and the closing phenylalanine or tryptophan. D genes are given only for firm matches. A row's size may be missing; if present it is once, few, many or a size class.

CDR3 protein,CDR3 DNA,D gene,clone size,V gene,J gene
CSVRTGGRSGYTF,TGCAGCGTAAGGACAGGGGGCAGGTCTGGCTACACCTTC,TRBD1,medium-sized,TRBV29-1,TRBJ1-2
CASSLWGANTGELFF,TGTGCCAGCAGCTTATGGGGAGCGAACACCGGGGAGCTGTTTTTT,.,.,TRBV11-2,TRBJ2-2
CASSLLDSQETQYF,TGTGCCAGCAGCTTGTTAGACAGTCAAGAGACCCAGTACTTC,.,medium-sized,TRBV5-6,TRBJ2-5
CASSKNGPLGRANVLTF,TGCGCCAGCAGCAAAAACGGTCCCCTCGGGAGGGCCAACGTCCTGACTTTC,.,medium-sized,TRBV5-1,TRBJ2-6
CASTRGSSYEQYF,TGTGCCAGCACCCGGGGAAGCTCCTACGAGCAGTACTTC,.,.,TRBV7-3,TRBJ2-7
CASAPTQDTQYF,TGTGCCAGCGCCCCCACACAAGATACGCAGTATTTT,.,medium-sized,TRBV19,TRBJ2-3
CASSPRTGNPKNIQYF,TGTGCCAGCAGCCCCCGGACAGGGAATCCCAAAAACATTCAGTACTTC,TRBD1,medium-sized,TRBV11-1,TRBJ2-4
CASSEDREDQPQHF,TGTGCCAGCAGCGAGGACAGGGAGGATCAGCCCCAGCATTTT,TRBD1,medium-sized,TRBV7-9,TRBJ1-5
CAWSDLSGDEKLFF,TGTGCCTGGAGTGATCTGTCAGGGGATGAAAAACTGTTTTTT,.,medium-sized,TRBV30,TRBJ1-4
CASSSGQGSKLFF,TGTGCCAGCAGCTCGGGACAGGGAAGCAAACTGTTTTTT,TRBD1,medium-sized,TRBV7-6,TRBJ2-2
CASSPYRPTNSPLHF,TGTGCCAGCAGTCCCTACAGGCCAACCAATTCACCCCTCCACTTT,.,.,TRBV11-2,TRBJ1-6
CASSSSAETQYF,TGTGCCAGCAGTTCTAGTGCAGAGACCCAGTACTTC,.,medium-sized,TRBV6-5,TRBJ2-5
CSVEESSDTQYF,TGCAGCGTTGAAGAGTCGTCAGATACGCAGTATTTT,.,medium-sized,TRBV29-1,TRBJ2-3
CSARGGELSYEQYF,TGCAGTGCTAGGGGGGGGGAACTCTCCTACGAGCAGTACTTC,TRBD2,many,TRBV20-1,TRBJ2-7
CASSLTGGAYEQYF,TGTGCCAGCAGCCTGACGGGAGGGGCCTACGAGCAGTACTTC,TRBD2,.,TRBV13,TRBJ2-7
CASSPTSGRSTGELFF,TGTGCCAGCAGCCCAACTAGCGGGAGGAGCACCGGGGAGCTGTTTTTT,TRBD2,.,TRBV5-5,TRBJ2-2
CASSQDPHENTEAFF,TGTGCCAGCAGCCAAGATCCCCACGAGAACACTGAAGCTTTCTTT,.,.,TRBV4-2,TRBJ1-1
CSARVGGIKKTQYF,TGCAGTGCTAGAGTCGGGGGGATCAAGAAGACCCAGTACTTC,TRBD2,many,TRBV20-1,TRBJ2-5
CASSTASLYNEQFF,TGTGCCAGCAGCACGGCCTCCCTCTACAATGAGCAGTTCTTC,.,medium-sized,TRBV11-2,TRBJ2-1
CASSLIVLSGRNTGELFF,TGCGCCAGCAGCCTAATAGTTCTTTCGGGGCGCAACACCGGGGAGCTGTTTTTT,.,few,TRBV5-1,TRBJ2-2
CASGPDEQFF,TGTGCCAGCGGTCCGGACGAGCAGTTCTTC,.,few,TRBV2,TRBJ2-1
CASSPRPGQGSDQPQHF,TGTGCCAGCTCACCACGCCCGGGACAGGGCTCCGATCAGCCCCAGCATTTT,TRBD1,medium-sized,TRBV18,TRBJ1-5
CASGTRTSGENEQFF,TGTGCCAGCGGAACTAGGACTAGCGGCGAAAATGAGCAGTTCTTC,TRBD2,medium-sized,TRBV9,TRBJ2-1